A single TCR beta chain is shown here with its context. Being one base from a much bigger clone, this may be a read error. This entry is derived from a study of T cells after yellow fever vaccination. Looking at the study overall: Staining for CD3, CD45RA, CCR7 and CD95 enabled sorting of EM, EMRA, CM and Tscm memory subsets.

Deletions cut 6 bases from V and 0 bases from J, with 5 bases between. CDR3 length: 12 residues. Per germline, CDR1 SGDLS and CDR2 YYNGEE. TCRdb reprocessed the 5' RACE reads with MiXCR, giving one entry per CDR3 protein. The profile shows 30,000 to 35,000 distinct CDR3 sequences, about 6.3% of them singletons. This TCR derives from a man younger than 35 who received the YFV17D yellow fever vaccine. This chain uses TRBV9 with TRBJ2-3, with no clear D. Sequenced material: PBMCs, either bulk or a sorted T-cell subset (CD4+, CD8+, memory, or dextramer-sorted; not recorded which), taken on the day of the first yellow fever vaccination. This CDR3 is CASITSTDTQYF. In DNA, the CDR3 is TGTGCCAGCATCACAAGCACAGATACGCAGTATTTT.